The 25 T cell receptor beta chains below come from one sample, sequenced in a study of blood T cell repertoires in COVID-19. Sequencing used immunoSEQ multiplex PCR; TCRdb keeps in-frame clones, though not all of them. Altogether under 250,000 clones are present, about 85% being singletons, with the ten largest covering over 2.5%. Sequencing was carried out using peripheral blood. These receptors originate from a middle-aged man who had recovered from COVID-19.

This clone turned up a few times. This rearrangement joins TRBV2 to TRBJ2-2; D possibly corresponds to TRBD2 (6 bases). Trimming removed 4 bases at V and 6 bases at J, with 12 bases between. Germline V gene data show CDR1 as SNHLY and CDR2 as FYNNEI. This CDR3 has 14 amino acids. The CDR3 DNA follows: TGTGCCAGCAGTGGGGAAGGGAGGTCCGGGGAGCTGTTTTTT. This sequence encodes CASSGEGRSGELFF.

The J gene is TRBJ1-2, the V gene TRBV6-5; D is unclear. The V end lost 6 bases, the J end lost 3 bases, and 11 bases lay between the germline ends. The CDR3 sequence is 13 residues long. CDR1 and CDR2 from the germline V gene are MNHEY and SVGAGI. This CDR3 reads CASSRGRDYGYTF. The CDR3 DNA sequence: TGTGCCAGCAGCAGAGGGCGGGACTATGGCTACACCTTC.

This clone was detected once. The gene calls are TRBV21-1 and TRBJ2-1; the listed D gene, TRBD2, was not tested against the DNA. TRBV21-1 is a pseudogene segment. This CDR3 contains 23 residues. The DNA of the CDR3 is TGTGCCAGCAGCGGGCCCGCCCGGGACAGGGGGCGACTAGCGGACATTTCCTACAATGAGCAGTTCTTC. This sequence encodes CASSGPARDRGRLADISYNEQFF.

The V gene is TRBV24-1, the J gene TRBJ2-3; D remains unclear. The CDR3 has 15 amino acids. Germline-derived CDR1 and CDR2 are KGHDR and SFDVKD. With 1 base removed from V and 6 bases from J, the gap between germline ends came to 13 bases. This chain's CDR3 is CATSDFGSPRDTQYF. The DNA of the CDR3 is TGTGCCACCAGTGATTTCGGCTCTCCGAGGGATACGCAGTATTTT.

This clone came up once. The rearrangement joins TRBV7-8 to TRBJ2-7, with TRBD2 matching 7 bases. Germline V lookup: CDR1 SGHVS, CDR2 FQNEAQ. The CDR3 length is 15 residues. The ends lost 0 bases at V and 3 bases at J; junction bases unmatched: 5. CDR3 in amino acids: CASSLAAGEYYEQYF. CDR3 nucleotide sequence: TGTGCCAGCAGCTTAGCGGCGGGAGAGTACTACGAGCAGTACTTC.

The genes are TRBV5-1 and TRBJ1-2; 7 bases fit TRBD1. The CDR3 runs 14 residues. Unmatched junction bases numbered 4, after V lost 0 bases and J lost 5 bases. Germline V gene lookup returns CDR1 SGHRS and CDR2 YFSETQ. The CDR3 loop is CASSLAETGYGYTF. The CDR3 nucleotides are TGCGCCAGCAGCTTGGCCGAGACAGGGTATGGCTACACCTTC.

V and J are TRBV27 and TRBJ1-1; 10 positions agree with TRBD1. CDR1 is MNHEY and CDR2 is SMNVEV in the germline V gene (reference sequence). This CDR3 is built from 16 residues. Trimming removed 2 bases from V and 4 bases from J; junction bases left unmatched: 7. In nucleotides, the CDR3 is TGTGCCAGCAGTTTACAAGACAGGGGGCGCGGCACTGAAGCTTTCTTT. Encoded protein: CASSLQDRGRGTEAFF.

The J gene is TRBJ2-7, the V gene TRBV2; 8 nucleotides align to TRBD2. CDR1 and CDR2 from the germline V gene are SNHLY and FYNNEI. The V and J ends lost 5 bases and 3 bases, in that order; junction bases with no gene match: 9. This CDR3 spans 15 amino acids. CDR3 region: CASSTYWTSSYEQYF. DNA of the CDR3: TGTGCCAGCAGTACTTATTGGACTAGCAGCTACGAGCAGTACTTC.

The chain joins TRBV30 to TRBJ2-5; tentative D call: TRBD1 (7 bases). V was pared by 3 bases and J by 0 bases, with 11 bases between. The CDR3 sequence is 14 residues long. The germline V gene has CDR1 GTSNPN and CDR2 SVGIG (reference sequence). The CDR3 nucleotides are TGTGCCTGGAGAGGAGGGGGCCACCAAGAGACCCAGTACTTC. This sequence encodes CAWRGGGHQETQYF. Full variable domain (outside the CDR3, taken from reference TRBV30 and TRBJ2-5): SQTIHQWPATLVQPVGSPLSLECTVEGTSNPNLYWYRQAAGRGLQLLFYSVGIGQISSEVPQNLSASRPQDRQFILSSKKLLLSDSGFYLCAWRGGGHQETQYFGPGTRLLVL.

CDR3 nucleotide sequence: TGCGCCAGCAGCCAAGATCGGGCAGGGTCCGGCTACGAGCAGTACTTC. Amino acid sequence: CASSQDRAGSGYEQYF. The J gene is TRBJ2-7, the V gene TRBV4-1; TRBD1 is a possible D gene (5 bases). The CDR3 is 16 residues long. CDR1 and CDR2 from the germline V gene are MGHRA and YSYEKL. Trimming took 0 bases from V and 3 from J, leaving 15 bases between them.

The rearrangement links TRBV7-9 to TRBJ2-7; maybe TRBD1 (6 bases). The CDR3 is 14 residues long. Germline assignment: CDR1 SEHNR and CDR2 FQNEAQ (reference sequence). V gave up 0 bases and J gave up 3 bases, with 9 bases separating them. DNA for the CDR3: TGTGCCAGCAGCTTAGCCAGGGGAGACTACGAGCAGTACTTC. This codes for CASSLARGDYEQYF.

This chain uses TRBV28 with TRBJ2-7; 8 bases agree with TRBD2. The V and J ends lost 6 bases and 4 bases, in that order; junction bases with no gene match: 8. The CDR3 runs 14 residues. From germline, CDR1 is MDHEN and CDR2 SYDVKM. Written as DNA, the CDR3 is TGTGCCAGCAGACTACGGGAGGGGATTTACGAGCAGTACTTC. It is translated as CASRLREGIYEQYF. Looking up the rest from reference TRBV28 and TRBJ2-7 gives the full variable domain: DVKVTQSSRYLVKRTGEKVFLECVQDMDHENMFWYRQDPGLGLRLIYFSYDVKMKEKGDIPEGYSVSREKKERFSLILESASTNQTSMYLCASRLREGIYEQYFGPGTRLTVT.

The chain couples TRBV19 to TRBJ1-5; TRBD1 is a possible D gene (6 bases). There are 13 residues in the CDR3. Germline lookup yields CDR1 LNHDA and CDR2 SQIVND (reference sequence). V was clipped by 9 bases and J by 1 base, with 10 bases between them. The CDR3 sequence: CASNRESNQPQHF. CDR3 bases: TGTGCCAGCAACAGGGAGAGCAATCAGCCCCAGCATTTT. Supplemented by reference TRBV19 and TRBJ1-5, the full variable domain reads DGGITQSPKYLFRKEGQNVTLSCEQNLNHDAMYWYRQDPGQGLRLIYYSQIVNDFQKGDIAEGYSVSREKKESFPLTVTSAQKNPTAFYLCASNRESNQPQHFGDGTRLSIL.

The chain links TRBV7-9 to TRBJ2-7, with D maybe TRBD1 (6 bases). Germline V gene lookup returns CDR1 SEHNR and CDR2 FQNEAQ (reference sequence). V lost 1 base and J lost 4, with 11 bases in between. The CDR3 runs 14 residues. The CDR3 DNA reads TGTGCCAGCAGCTTAGAGTGGGGGACATACGAGCAGTACTTC. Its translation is CASSLEWGTYEQYF.

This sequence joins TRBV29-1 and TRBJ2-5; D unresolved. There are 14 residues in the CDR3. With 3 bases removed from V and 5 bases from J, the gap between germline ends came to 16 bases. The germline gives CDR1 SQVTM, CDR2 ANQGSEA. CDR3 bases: TGCAGCGTTGACTCGCCCAGTTCCCCGGAGACCCAGTACTTC. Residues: CSVDSPSSPETQYF.

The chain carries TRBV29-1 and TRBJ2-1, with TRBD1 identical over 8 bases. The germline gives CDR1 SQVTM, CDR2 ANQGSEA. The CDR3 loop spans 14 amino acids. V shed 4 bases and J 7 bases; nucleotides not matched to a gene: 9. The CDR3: CSVAGQGDNNEQFF. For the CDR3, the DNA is TGCAGCGTTGCAGGACAGGGAGACAATAATGAGCAGTTCTTC.

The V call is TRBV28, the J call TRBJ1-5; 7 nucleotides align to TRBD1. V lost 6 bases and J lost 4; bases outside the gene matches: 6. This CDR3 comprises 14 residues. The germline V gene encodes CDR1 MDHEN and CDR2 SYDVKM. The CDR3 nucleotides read TGTGCCAGCAGCCCGGGACAGACTAATCAGCCCCAGCATTTT. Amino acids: CASSPGQTNQPQHF.

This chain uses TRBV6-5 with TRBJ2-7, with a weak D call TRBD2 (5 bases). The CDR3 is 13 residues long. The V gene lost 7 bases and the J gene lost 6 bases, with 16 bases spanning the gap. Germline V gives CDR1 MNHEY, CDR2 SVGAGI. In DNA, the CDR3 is TGTGCCAGCACCCCCGGGATCCTGGGCGAGCAGTACTTC. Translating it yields CASTPGILGEQYF.

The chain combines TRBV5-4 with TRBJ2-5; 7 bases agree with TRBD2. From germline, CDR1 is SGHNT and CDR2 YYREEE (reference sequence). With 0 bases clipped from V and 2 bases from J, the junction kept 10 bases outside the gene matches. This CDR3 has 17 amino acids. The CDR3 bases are TGTGCCAGCAGCTTGGGGGGCATAGGAGCGGGACAAGAGACCCAGTACTTC. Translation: CASSLGGIGAGQETQYF.

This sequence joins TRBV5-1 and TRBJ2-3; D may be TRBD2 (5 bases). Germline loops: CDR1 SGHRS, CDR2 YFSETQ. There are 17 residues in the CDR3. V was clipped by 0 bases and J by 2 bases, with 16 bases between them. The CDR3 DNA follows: TGCGCCAGCAGCTTGGAGCCCGACGACGGGAACACAGATACGCAGTATTTT. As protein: CASSLEPDDGNTDTQYF.

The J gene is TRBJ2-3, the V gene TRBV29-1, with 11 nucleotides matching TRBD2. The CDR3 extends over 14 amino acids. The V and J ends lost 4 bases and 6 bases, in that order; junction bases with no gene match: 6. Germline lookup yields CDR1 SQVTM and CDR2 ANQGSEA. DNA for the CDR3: TGCAGCGTTGGCGTAGCGGGAGGGGCCGATACGCAGTATTTT. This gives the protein CSVGVAGGADTQYF.

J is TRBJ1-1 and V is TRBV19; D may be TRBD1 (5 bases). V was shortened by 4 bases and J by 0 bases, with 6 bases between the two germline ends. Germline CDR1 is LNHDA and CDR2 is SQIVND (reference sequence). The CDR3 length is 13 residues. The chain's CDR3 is CASSTQVNTEAFF. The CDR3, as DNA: TGTGCCAGTAGTACACAGGTGAACACTGAAGCTTTCTTT.

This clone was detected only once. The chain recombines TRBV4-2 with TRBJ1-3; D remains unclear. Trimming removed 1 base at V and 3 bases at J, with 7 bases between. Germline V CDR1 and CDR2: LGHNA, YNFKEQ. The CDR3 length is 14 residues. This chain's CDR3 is CASSQGSGGNTIYF. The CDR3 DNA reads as TGTGCCAGCAGCCAAGGAAGCGGTGGAAACACCATATATTTT.

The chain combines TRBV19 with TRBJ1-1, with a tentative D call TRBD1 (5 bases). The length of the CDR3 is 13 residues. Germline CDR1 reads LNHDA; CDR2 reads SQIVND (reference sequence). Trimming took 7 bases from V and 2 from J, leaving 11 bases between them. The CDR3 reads CASTRQQNTEAFF. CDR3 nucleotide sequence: TGTGCCAGTACCAGACAGCAAAACACTGAAGCTTTCTTT.

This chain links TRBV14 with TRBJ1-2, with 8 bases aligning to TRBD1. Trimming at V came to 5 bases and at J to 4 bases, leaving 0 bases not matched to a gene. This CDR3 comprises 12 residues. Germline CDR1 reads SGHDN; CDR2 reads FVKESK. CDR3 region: CASSGQGYGYTF. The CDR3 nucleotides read TGTGCCAGCAGCGGACAGGGCTATGGCTACACCTTC. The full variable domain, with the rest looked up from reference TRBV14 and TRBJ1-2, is EAGVTQFPSHSVIEKGQTVTLRCDPISGHDNLYWYRRVMGKEIKFLLHFVKESKQDESGMPNNRFLAERTGGTYSTLKVQPAELEDSGVYFCASSGQGYGYTFGSGTRLTVV.